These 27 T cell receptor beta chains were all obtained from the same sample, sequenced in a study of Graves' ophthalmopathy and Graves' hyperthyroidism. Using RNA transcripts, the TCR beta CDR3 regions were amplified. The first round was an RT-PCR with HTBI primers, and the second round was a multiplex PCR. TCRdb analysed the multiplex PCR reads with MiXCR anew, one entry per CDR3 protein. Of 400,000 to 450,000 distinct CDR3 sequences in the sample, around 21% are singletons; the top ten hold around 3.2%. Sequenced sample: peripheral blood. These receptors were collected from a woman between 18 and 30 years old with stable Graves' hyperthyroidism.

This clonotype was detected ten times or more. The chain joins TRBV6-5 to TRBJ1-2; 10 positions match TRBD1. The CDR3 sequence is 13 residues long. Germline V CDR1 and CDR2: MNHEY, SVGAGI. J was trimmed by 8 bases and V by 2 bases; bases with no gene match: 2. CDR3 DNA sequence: TGTGCCAGCAGTTACGGACAGGGGGTAGGCTACACCTTC. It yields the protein CASSYGQGVGYTF.

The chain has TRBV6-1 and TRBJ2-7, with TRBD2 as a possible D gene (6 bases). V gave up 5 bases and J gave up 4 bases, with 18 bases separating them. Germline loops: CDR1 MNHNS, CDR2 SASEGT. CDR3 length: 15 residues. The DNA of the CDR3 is TGTGCCAGCAGTACCCCGCCGGACTACATTTACGAGCAGTACTTC. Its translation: CASSTPPDYIYEQYF.

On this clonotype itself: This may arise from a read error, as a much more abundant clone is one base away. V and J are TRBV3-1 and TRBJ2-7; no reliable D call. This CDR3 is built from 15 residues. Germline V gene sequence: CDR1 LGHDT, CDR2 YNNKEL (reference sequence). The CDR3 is CASSQGRLSSCEQYF. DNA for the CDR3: TGTGCCAGCAGCCAAGGACGTCTGAGCTCCTGCGAGCAGTACTTC.

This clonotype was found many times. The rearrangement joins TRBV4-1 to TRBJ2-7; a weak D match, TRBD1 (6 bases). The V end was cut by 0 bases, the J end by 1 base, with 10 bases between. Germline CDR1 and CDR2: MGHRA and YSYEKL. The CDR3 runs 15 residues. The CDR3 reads CASSQEYRESYEQYF. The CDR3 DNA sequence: TGCGCCAGCAGCCAAGAATACAGGGAATCCTACGAGCAGTACTTC.

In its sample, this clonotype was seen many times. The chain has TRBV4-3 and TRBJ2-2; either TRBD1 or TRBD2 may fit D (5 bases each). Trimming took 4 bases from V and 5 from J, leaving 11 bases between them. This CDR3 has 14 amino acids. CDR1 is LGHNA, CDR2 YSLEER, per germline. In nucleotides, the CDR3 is TGCGCCAGCAGCCCTCAATGGGGGACCGGGGAGCTGTTTTTT. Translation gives CASSPQWGTGELFF.

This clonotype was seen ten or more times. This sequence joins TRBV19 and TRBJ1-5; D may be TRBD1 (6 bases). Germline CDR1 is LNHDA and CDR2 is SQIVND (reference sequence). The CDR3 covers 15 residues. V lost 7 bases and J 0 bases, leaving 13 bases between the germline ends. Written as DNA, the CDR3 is TGTGCCAGTATTAATACAGGGTATAGCAATCAGCCCCAGCATTTT. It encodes CASINTGYSNQPQHF.

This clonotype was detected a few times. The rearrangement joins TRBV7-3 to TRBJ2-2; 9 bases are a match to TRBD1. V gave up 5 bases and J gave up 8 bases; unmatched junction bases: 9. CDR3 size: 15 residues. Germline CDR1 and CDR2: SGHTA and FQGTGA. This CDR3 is CASSEGTGRLGELFF. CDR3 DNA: TGTGCCAGCAGCGAAGGGACAGGGAGGTTAGGGGAGCTGTTTTTT. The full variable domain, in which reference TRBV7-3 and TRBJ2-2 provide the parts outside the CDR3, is GAGVSQTPSNKVTEKGKYVELRCDPISGHTALYWYRQSLGQGPEFLIYFQGTGAADDSGLPNDRFFAVRPEGSVSTLKIQRTERGDSAVYLCASSEGTGRLGELFFGEGSRLTVL.

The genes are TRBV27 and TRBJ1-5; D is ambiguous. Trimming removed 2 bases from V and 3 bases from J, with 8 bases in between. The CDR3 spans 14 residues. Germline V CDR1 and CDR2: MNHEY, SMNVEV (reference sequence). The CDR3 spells CASSLGFANQPQHF. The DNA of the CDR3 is TGTGCCAGCAGTTTAGGGTTTGCCAATCAGCCCCAGCATTTT.

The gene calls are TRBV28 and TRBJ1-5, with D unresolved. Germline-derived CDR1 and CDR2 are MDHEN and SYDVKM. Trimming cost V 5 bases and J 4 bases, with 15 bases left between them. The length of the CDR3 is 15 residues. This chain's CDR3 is CASSPEIRDNQPQHF. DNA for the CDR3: TGTGCCAGCAGTCCGGAAATCAGAGATAATCAGCCCCAGCATTTT.

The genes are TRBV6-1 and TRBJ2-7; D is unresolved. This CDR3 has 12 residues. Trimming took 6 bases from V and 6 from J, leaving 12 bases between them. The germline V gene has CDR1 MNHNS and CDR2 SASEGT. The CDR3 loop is CASSVIGSEQYF. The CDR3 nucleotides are TGTGCCAGCAGCGTTATAGGATCCGAGCAGTACTTC.

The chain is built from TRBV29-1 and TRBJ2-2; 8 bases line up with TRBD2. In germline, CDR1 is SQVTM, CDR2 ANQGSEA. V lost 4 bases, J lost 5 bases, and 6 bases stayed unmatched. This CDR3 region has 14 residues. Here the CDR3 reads CSVAKSGGTGELFF. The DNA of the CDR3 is TGCAGCGTTGCAAAAAGCGGGGGAACCGGGGAGCTGTTTTTT.

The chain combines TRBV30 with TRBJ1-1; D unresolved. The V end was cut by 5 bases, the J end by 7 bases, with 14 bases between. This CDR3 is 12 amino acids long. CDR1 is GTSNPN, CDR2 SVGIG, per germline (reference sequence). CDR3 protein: CAWGGQYLEAFF. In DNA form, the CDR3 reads TGTGCCTGGGGAGGGCAGTACCTTGAAGCTTTCTTT.

The CDR3 sequence is CSVTLLLITDTQYF. The CDR3, as DNA: TGCAGCGTCACTCTCCTTCTTATCACAGATACGCAGTATTTT. J is TRBJ2-3 and V is TRBV29-1; D not certain. CDR3 length equals 14 residues. The V gene lost 6 bases and the J gene lost 2 bases, with 15 bases spanning the gap. Germline assignment: CDR1 SQVTM and CDR2 ANQGSEA.

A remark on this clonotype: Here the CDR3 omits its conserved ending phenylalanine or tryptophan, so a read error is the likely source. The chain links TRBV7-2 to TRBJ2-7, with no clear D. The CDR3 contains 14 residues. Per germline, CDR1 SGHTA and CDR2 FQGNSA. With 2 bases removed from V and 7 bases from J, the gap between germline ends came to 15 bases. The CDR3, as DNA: TGTGCCAGCAGCTTACGTCCGTCGGGTGGGGAGCAGTACTCC. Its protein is CASSLRPSGGEQYS.

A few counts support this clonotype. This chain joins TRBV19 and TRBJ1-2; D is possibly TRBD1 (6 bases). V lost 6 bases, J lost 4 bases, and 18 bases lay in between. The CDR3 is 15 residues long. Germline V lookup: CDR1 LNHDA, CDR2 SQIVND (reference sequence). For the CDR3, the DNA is TGTGCCAGTAGCCCCCGCCTGGACAGATCCTATGGCTACACCTTC. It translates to CASSPRLDRSYGYTF.

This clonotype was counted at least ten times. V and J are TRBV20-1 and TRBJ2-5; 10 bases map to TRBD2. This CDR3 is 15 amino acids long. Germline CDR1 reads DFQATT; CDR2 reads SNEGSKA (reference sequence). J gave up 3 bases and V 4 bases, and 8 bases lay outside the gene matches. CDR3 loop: CSAKPGTSAKETQYF. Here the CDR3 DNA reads TGCAGTGCTAAACCCGGGACTAGCGCTAAAGAGACCCAGTACTTC.

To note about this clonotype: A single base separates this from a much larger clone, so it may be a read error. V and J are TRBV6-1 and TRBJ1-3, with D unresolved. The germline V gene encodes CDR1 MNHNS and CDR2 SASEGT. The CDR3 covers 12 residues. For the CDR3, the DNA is TGTGCCAGCACGACTTCTGGAGACACCATATATTTT. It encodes CASTTSGDTIYF.

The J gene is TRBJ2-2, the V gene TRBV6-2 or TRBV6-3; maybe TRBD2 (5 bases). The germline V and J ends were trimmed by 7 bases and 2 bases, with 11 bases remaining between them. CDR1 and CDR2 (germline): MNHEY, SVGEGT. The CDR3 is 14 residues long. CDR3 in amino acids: CASTGIPNTGELFF. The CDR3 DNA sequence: TGTGCCAGCACCGGGATCCCCAACACCGGGGAGCTGTTTTTT.

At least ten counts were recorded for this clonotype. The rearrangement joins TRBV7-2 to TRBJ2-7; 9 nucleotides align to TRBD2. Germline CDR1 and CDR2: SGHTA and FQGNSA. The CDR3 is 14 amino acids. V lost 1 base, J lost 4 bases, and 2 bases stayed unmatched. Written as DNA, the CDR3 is TGTGCCAGCAGCTTAGTAGCGGGAGCTTACGAGCAGTACTTC. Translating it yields CASSLVAGAYEQYF.

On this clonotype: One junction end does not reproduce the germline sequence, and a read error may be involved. The CDR3 is CASSGLGDTHYF. The CDR3 DNA reads as TGTGCCAGCAGTGGTCTAGGGGATACGCATTATTTT. This chain uses TRBV6-1 with TRBJ2-3; a weak D match, TRBD1 (5 bases). Germline CDR1 MNHNS, CDR2 SASEGT. The CDR3 spans 12 residues.

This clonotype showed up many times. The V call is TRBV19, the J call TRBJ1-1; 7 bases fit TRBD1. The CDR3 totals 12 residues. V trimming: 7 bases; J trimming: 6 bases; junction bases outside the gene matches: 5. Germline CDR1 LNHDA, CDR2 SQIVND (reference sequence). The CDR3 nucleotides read TGTGCCAGTATCGACAGGGTCTCTGAAGCTTTCTTT. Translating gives CASIDRVSEAFF.

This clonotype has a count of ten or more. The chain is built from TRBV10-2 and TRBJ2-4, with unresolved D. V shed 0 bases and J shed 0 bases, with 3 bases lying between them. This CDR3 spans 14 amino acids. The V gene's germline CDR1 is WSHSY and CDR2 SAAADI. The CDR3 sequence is CASSESIAKNIQYF. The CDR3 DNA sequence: TGCGCCAGCAGTGAGTCCATAGCCAAAAACATTCAGTACTTC.

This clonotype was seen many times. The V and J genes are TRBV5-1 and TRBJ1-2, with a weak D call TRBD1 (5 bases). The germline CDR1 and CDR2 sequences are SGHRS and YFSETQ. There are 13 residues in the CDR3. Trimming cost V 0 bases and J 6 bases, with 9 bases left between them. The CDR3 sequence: CASSLASGDGYTF. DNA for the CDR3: TGCGCCAGCAGCTTGGCCTCGGGGGATGGCTACACCTTC.

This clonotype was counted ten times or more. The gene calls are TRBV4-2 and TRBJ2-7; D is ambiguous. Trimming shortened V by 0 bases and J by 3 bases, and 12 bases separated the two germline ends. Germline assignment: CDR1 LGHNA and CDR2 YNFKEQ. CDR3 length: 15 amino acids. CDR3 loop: CASSQDRVPHYEQYF. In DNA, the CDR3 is TGTGCCAGCAGCCAAGATCGGGTTCCCCACTACGAGCAGTACTTC.

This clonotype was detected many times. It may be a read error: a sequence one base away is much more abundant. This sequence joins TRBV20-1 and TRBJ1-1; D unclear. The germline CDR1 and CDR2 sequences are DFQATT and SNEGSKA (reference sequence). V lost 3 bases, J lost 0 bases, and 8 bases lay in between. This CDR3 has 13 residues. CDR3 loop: CSARYSMNTEAFF. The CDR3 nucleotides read TGCAGTGCTAGGTACAGCATGAACACTGAAGCTTTCTTT.

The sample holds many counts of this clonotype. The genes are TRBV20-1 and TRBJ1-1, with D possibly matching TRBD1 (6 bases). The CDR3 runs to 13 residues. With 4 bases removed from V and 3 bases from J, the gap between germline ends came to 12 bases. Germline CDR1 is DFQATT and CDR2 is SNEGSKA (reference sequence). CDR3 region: CSAKGGGDTEAFF. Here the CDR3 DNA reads TGCAGTGCTAAGGGGGGGGGGGACACTGAAGCTTTCTTT.

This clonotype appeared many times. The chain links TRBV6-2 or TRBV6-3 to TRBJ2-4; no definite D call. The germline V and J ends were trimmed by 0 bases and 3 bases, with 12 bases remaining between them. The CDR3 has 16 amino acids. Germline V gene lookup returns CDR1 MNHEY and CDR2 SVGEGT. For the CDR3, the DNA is TGTGCCAGCAGTTACTCGGGCGTCCGATTCAAAAACATTCAGTACTTC. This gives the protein CASSYSGVRFKNIQYF.